This T cell receptor beta chain stems from a study of shared clonotypes between healthy human individuals. Study background: Plates per donor: three CD4 naive, three CD4 memory, two CD8 naive, one CD8 memory. Study-wide findings and caveats: Memory subsets generally showed smaller estimated richness than naive subsets did. The low donor count limited represented genetic and exposure-history diversity.

In the case of this clone: Antigen: not known.

The germline CDR1 and CDR2 sequences are SGHRS and YFSETQ. The CDR3 is 14 residues long. Trimming took off 4 bases at V and 0 bases at J, with 10 bases between the two ends. Sorted-subset replicate PCR reactions were performed with about 200 ng DNA, corresponding to 25,000 to 35,000 T cell genomes. This table comes from immunoSEQ multiplex PCR, and its TCRdb copy is limited to in-frame clones, with some not included. The data contain approximately 1.4 million clones, 95% to 99% of them singletons. This sequence was found in a man between 25 and 39 years old in good health. The V and J genes are TRBV5-1 and TRBJ1-2, with D hard to call. Specimen: naive CD4+ T cells sorted from blood. This sample's subset: CD45RA+ positively selected. The CDR3 reads CASSPGVPNYGYTF. Written as DNA, the CDR3 is TGCGCCAGCAGCCCCGGGGTACCTAACTATGGCTACACCTTC.